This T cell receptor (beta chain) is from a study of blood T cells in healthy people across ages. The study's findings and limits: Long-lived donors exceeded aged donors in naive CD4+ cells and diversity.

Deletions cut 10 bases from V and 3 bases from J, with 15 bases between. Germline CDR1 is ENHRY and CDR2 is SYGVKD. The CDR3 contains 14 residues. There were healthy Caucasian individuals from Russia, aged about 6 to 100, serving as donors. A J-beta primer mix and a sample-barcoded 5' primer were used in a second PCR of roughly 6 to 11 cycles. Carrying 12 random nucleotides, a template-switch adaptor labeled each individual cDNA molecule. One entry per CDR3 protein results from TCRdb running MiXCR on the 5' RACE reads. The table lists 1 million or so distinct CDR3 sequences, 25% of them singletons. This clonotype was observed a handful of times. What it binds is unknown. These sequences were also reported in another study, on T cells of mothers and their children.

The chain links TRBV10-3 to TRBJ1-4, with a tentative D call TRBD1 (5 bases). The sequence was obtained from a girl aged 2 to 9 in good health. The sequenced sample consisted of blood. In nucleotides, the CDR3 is TGTGCCACGACCCCAGGGTTGGCTAATGAAAAACTGTTTTTT. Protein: CATTPGLANEKLFF.